This T cell receptor beta chain was recovered during a study of beta chain features in type 1 diabetes. Study findings and constraints: Type 1 diabetes patients showed fewer insertions and more deletions at VDJ junctions. In all four CD4+ subsets, TCRB CDR3 length was significantly, moderately reduced in type 1 diabetes.

Germline-derived CDR1 and CDR2 are SGDLS and YYNGEE. The CDR3 contains 15 residues. Trimming pared 0 bases from V and 4 bases from J, leaving 11 bases between. Expressed TCRB transcripts got sequenced, as all isolated RNA was reverse transcribed. Sequencing used immunoSEQ multiplex PCR; TCRdb keeps in-frame clones, though not all of them. This repertoire shows 300,000 or so clones, 8% found once; its top ten account for 0.44%. This clone was detected only a few times. As yet, its antigen is unknown. This chain connects TRBV9 to TRBJ2-1; D is uncertain. The receptor was isolated from a young woman in good health. Sequencing input: central memory CD4+ T cells from blood. CDR3 amino acids: CASSVEGLEYNEQFF. CDR3 DNA: TGTGCCAGCAGCGTAGAGGGCTTAGAGTACAATGAGCAGTTCTTC. Combining the CDR3 with reference TRBV9 and TRBJ2-1 gives the whole variable domain DSGVTQTPKHLITATGQRVTLRCSPRSGDLSVYWYQQSLDQGLQFLIQYYNGEERAKGNILERFSAQQFPDLHSELNLSSLELGDSALYFCASSVEGLEYNEQFFGPGTRLTVL.